Below, 18 T cell receptor beta chains from the same sample are listed, as sequenced in a study of blood T cells in healthy people across ages. A second about 7 to 12 cycle PCR used barcoded and J-beta primers. TCRdb analysed the 5' RACE reads with MiXCR anew, one entry per CDR3 protein. The table shows 650,000 to 800,000 distinct CDR3 sequences, with 40% to 50% occurring only once. Material for sequencing was blood. The receptor source for this set is a man aged 55 to 70 in good health.

This clonotype showed up just once. A much larger clone differs from this one at a single base, so this may be a read error. The chain links TRBV5-1 to TRBJ2-7, with D possibly being TRBD1 (6 bases). The germline gives CDR1 SGHRS, CDR2 YFSETQ. V was shortened by 5 bases and J by 0 bases, with 15 bases between the two germline ends. The CDR3 totals 15 residues. The CDR3 protein is CASRIDGDTSYEQYF. CDR3 DNA: TGCGCCAGCAGGATAGACGGGGACACCTCCTACGAGCAGTACTTC.

This clonotype has just a few counts. This sequence joins TRBV20-1 and TRBJ1-2, with TRBD1 identical over 9 bases. V was pared by 3 bases and J by 1 base, with 12 bases of the junction left unmatched. The CDR3 is 17 residues long. Germline V gene sequence: CDR1 DFQATT, CDR2 SNEGSKA (reference sequence). In nucleotides, the CDR3 is TGCAGTGCTAGGGGCCGCGGGACAGGGCCTTTTAACTATGGCTACACCTTC. It is translated as CSARGRGTGPFNYGYTF.

The chain couples TRBV7-9 to TRBJ2-3; 8 bases map to TRBD2. This CDR3 contains 17 residues. Looked up from germline, CDR1 is SEHNR and CDR2 is FQNEAQ (reference sequence). V dropped 5 bases and J dropped 0; count of bases not matched to a gene: 10. The CDR3 coding sequence is TGTGCCAGCAGCCTTGGACTAGCTAAAGCCAGCACAGATACGCAGTATTTT. As protein: CASSLGLAKASTDTQYF.

This clonotype has only a few counts. This sequence joins TRBV18 and TRBJ1-1; D is possibly TRBD1 (6 bases). This CDR3 has 13 amino acids. V lost 4 bases and J 3 bases, leaving 9 bases between the germline ends. In germline, CDR1 is KGHSH, CDR2 LQKENI. CDR3 amino acids: CASSQDSYTEAFF. The CDR3 DNA reads TGTGCCAGCTCACAGGACAGTTACACTGAAGCTTTCTTT. The full variable domain, with the rest looked up from reference TRBV18 and TRBJ1-1, is NAGVMQNPRHLVRRRGQEARLRCSPMKGHSHVYWYRQLPEEGLKFMVYLQKENIIDESGMPKERFSAEFPKEGPSILRIQQVVRGDSAAYFCASSQDSYTEAFFGQGTRLTVV.

The gene calls are TRBV4-3 and TRBJ2-3; no firm D call. The CDR3 consists of 15 residues. The V end was cut by 1 base, the J end by 1 base, with 9 bases between. Per germline, CDR1 LGHNA and CDR2 YSLEER. This CDR3 reads CASSQGSYGTDTQYF. In nucleotides, the CDR3 is TGCGCCAGCAGCCAAGGTTCCTATGGCACAGATACGCAGTATTTT.

This clonotype occurred once. This chain uses TRBV5-4 with TRBJ2-6; D assignment may be TRBD1 or TRBD2 (5 bases each). The germline gives CDR1 SGHNT, CDR2 YYREEE (reference sequence). The CDR3 consists of 17 residues. Trimming pared 1 base from V and 4 bases from J, leaving 15 bases between. DNA of the CDR3: TGTGCCAGCAGCTTGAGGGGTGAGGGTTCAGGGGCCAACGTCCTGACTTTC. It encodes CASSLRGEGSGANVLTF.

J is TRBJ2-4 and V is TRBV6-5, with TRBD1 matching 8 bases. The J segment lost 16 bases and the V segment lost 6 bases, leaving 17 bases of the junction unmatched. Per the germline V gene, CDR1 is MNHEY and CDR2 is SVGAGI. CDR3 length: 14 residues. CDR3 protein: CASRPPGQVGEQYF. The DNA of the CDR3 is TGTGCCAGCAGACCACCGGGACAGGTGGGCGAGCAATACTTC.

This clonotype came up once. The chain carries TRBV18 and TRBJ1-2; a weak D match, TRBD1 (5 bases). The CDR3 is 15 amino acids. Germline values: CDR1 KGHSH, CDR2 LQKENI. V lost 2 bases to trimming and J lost 0 bases, with 10 bases between them. The CDR3: CASSPGAGPNYGYTF. The CDR3 bases are TGTGCCAGCTCACCAGGGGCAGGGCCTAACTATGGCTACACCTTC. The full variable domain, rest sourced from reference TRBV18 and TRBJ1-2, is NAGVMQNPRHLVRRRGQEARLRCSPMKGHSHVYWYRQLPEEGLKFMVYLQKENIIDESGMPKERFSAEFPKEGPSILRIQQVVRGDSAAYFCASSPGAGPNYGYTFGSGTRLTVV.

This clonotype was seen a handful of times. The chain employs TRBV10-3 and TRBJ2-1, with 7 bases fitting TRBD1. This CDR3 has 14 residues. J gave up 6 bases and V 4 bases, and 6 bases lay outside the gene matches. Germline V gene lookup returns CDR1 ENHRY and CDR2 SYGVKD. The DNA of the CDR3 is TGTGCCATCAGTGCCCGGACAGGAACCAATGAGCAGTTCTTC. It specifies CAISARTGTNEQFF.

The rearrangement uses TRBV3-1 and TRBJ2-1; D perhaps matches TRBD2 (5 bases). Trimming left V 1 base short and J 10 bases short, with 11 bases between. CDR3 length: 13 amino acids. Germline V CDR1 and CDR2: LGHDT, YNNKEL (reference sequence). The CDR3 bases are TGTGCCAGCAGCCAAGTGCTAGCCTCGGAGCAGTTCTTC. This encodes CASSQVLASEQFF.

This chain joins TRBV10-3 and TRBJ2-5; possible D gene TRBD1, 6 bases. The CDR3 sequence is 13 residues long. Trimming removed 3 bases at V and 7 bases at J, with 12 bases between. Germline-derived CDR1 and CDR2 are ENHRY and SYGVKD. The CDR3 DNA follows: TGTGCCATCAGTGAACAGGGCCGGGGGACCCAGTACTTC. This sequence encodes CAISEQGRGTQYF.

This clonotype was detected only a few times. V usage is TRBV6-1 and J usage is TRBJ2-5; 9 bases agree with TRBD2. In germline, CDR1 is MNHNS, CDR2 SASEGT. V lost 7 bases to trimming and J lost 4 bases; unmatched junction nucleotides: 7. There are 14 residues in the CDR3. The CDR3 region is CASTQRGAGETQYF. The CDR3 region has the DNA TGTGCCAGCACTCAGCGGGGGGCCGGAGAGACCCAGTACTTC.

The rearrangement joins TRBV29-1 to TRBJ1-1; D may be TRBD1 (6 bases). This CDR3 has 14 amino acids. CDR1 SQVTM and CDR2 ANQGSEA come from the germline V gene. With 6 bases removed from V and 0 bases from J, the gap between germline ends came to 14 bases. CDR3 bases: TGCAGCGTAAAAAGGGGGGGGGTGAACACTGAAGCTTTCTTT. Protein sequence: CSVKRGGVNTEAFF.

The V and J genes are TRBV10-3 and TRBJ2-3; 13 nucleotides agree with TRBD2. This CDR3 comprises 18 residues. Trimming cost V 0 bases and J 0 bases; bases outside gene matches: 3. Germline CDR1 ENHRY, CDR2 SYGVKD. The CDR3 nucleotides read TGTGCCATCAGTGAGTCGGGGGGACTAGCGGGAAGCACAGATACGCAGTATTTT. This gives the protein CAISESGGLAGSTDTQYF.

V gene TRBV6-1 combines with J gene TRBJ2-1, with D perhaps being TRBD1 or TRBD2 (6 bases each). V was pared by 6 bases and J by 10 bases, with 16 bases between. Looked up from germline, CDR1 is MNHNS and CDR2 is SASEGT. The CDR3 loop spans 13 amino acids. CDR3 bases: TGTGCCAGCAGACCGGAGGGGGGCTGGGAGCAGTTCTTC. Translated, it gives CASRPEGGWEQFF.

The chain joins TRBV6-2 or TRBV6-3 to TRBJ2-1; D is unresolved. Germline values: CDR1 MNHEY, CDR2 SVGEGT. Trimming pared 0 bases from V and 5 bases from J, leaving 20 bases between. CDR3 length equals 18 residues. Here the CDR3 DNA reads TGTGCCAGCAGTTACTCGAGCTACGCTACAATAGCCAACAATGAGCAGTTCTTC. Translated: CASSYSSYATIANNEQFF.

Only a few counts were recorded for this clonotype. This chain connects TRBV10-3 to TRBJ2-5; tentatively, D is TRBD1 or TRBD2 (5 bases each). Trimming stripped 3 bases from V and 13 bases from J, with 21 bases between. CDR1 and CDR2 from the germline V gene are ENHRY and SYGVKD. There are 14 residues in the CDR3. The CDR3 DNA follows: TGTGCCATCAGTGAATCTTCGGGACCTCACGAGGGGTACTTC. This codes for CAISESSGPHEGYF.

A few counts support this clonotype. The rearrangement links TRBV7-2 to TRBJ2-7; 14 positions match TRBD2. V dropped 0 bases and J dropped 4; count of bases not matched to a gene: 5. This CDR3 has 17 residues. CDR1 and CDR2 from the germline V gene are SGHTA and FQGNSA. The CDR3 region is CASSLAPWTSGGYEQYF. The CDR3 DNA sequence: TGTGCCAGCAGCTTAGCTCCTTGGACTAGCGGGGGGTACGAGCAGTACTTC.